This T cell receptor beta chain stems from a study of blood T cells in healthy people across ages. The use of a sample-barcoded 5' primer and a J-beta primer mix characterized a second PCR of about 7 to 12 cycles. TCRdb independently ran MiXCR on the 5' RACE reads; one entry per CDR3 protein. The sample shows 2 million or so distinct CDR3 sequences, 40% to 55% of them seen only once. Germline CDR1 reads SQVTM; CDR2 reads ANQGSEA. This CDR3 is built from 12 residues. Trimming pared 3 bases from V and 8 bases from J, leaving 11 bases between. Study conclusions and caveats: Higher diversity, along with more naive CD4+ cells, distinguished long-lived donors from aged donors.

This clonotype was seen a handful of times. Its specificity is not known. The clonotype comes from a woman between 40 and 50 years old in good health. The chain combines TRBV29-1 with TRBJ2-1; D unclear. Sample: blood. The CDR3 bases are TGCAGCGTTGAGAAGAAAACTGATGAGCAGTTCTTC. Translating it yields CSVEKKTDEQFF.